Sequencing of this T cell receptor beta chain was carried out in a study of T cell responses to AZD1222 COVID-19 vaccine. Study results and limitations: After two AZD1222 doses, spike-specific TCR breadth and depth rose versus day 0. Repertoires were obtained only post-peak T cell response. Among vaccine-associated CD4 TCRs, coverage spanned spike, with dominance at 160-218 and 743-854. The donors showed a predominance of white British ancestry and of females, with possible underestimation of clonal diversity.

Only in-frame clones appear in the TCRdb table, and some are missing; sequencing was by immunoSEQ multiplex PCR. The sample yields approximately 150,000 clones, around 90% seen once. A word on this clone: The target antigen is unknown.

With 1 base removed from V and 3 bases from J, the gap between germline ends came to 10 bases. The CDR3 extends over 15 amino acids. CDR1 is LGHNA, CDR2 YNFKEQ, per germline. The TCR comes from an adult in good health. The chain couples TRBV4-2 to TRBJ1-3, with TRBD1 as a possible D gene (6 bases). Sequencing used peripheral blood, obtained on day 0 of AZD1222 vaccination. Here the CDR3 DNA reads TGTGCCAGCAGCCAAGTGATGGACAGTGGAAACACCATATATTTT. Protein: CASSQVMDSGNTIYF.